The T cell receptor (beta chain) described here comes from a study of T cell responses to AZD1222 COVID-19 vaccine. Concerning this clone itself: What it binds is unknown.

Germline V gene data show CDR1 as SGDLS and CDR2 as YYNGEE. This CDR3 region has 15 residues. J gave up 5 bases and V 6 bases, and 11 bases lay outside the gene matches. Study results and caveats: The study reported that nearly half of spike-specific TCRs target unmutated variant regions.

The repertoire was sequenced with immunoSEQ multiplex PCR; TCRdb's copy has only in-frame clones and lacks some. The sample yields around 160,000 clones, approximately 89% seen once. The TCR comes from an adult in good health. Sequenced material: peripheral blood, taken on day 0 of AZD1222 vaccination. The V gene is TRBV9, the J gene TRBJ2-5; TRBD1 agrees at 9 bases. CDR3 nucleotides: TGTGCCAGCAACGACGGGACAGGGCTTCGGGAGACCCAGTACTTC. Translation: CASNDGTGLRETQYF.